This T cell receptor (beta chain) is drawn from a study of identical twins. Unmatched junction bases numbered 10, after V lost 7 bases and J lost 2 bases. This CDR3 is 16 amino acids long. Per the germline V gene, CDR1 is SGHTA and CDR2 is FQGNSA. From the 5' RACE reads, TCRdb called clonotypes with MiXCR, one entry per CDR3 protein. Of about 730,000 distinct CDR3 sequences in the sample, about 20% were seen once. These data also formed part of another study, on T cells expressing NK-cell markers. That study reports: TCR beta repertoires came from sorted CD3+CD56+NKG2C+, CD3+CD56+NKG2C- and CD3+CD56-NKG2C+ T cells.

The receptor was isolated from a woman aged 18-29 years in good health. This chain joins TRBV7-2 and TRBJ2-7, with 11 bases fitting TRBD2. The sample consisted of PBMCs. CDR3 protein: CASTLPSGRFTYEQYF. Here the CDR3 DNA reads TGTGCCAGCACCCTCCCTAGCGGGAGGTTTACCTACGAGCAGTACTTC.